The T cell receptor (beta chain) described here comes from a study of T cell repertoires in cytomegalovirus infection. This clonotype was picked up many times. Its antigen is not known. TCRdb itself ran the reads through MiXCR, one entry per CDR3 protein. Here the sample spans about 890,000 distinct CDR3 sequences, around 31% being singletons. Germline CDR1 reads SGHNT; CDR2 reads YYREEE (reference sequence). The germline V and J ends were trimmed by 4 bases and 2 bases, with 13 bases remaining between them. The CDR3 sequence is 14 residues long. The input for sequencing was cultured CD8+ T cells from PBMCs, taken from culture after CMV antigen stimulation. This receptor was obtained from a human donor in good health (CMV status not recorded). Some clones in this sample may be carry-over from other donors' samples. The chain uses TRBV5-4 and TRBJ2-7; tentative D call: TRBD1 (5 bases). The CDR3 nucleotides are TGTGCCAGCAGCCCCGGACACGGTACCTACGAGCAGTACTTC. Translated, it gives CASSPGHGTYEQYF.